This T cell receptor beta chain was recovered during a study of T cells in Graves' hyperthyroidism and ophthalmopathy. Uncontrolled infection, other autoimmune disease, pregnancy or lactation disqualified patients from enrolment. The investigators amplified TCR beta CDR3 regions from RNA transcripts. TCR CDR3 regions were first amplified by RT-PCR with HTBI primers. TCRdb independently ran MiXCR on the multiplex PCR reads; one entry per CDR3 protein. Of around 200,000 distinct CDR3 sequences listed, 15% to 20% are singletons. This clonotype was detected ten times or more. CDR3 length: 14 residues. V was trimmed by 6 bases and J by 1 base, leaving 13 bases between them. Germline loops: CDR1 SGDLS, CDR2 YYNGEE.

The sequenced sample consisted of blood. The J gene is TRBJ1-1, the V gene TRBV9; D is uncertain. The sequence was collected from a man aged 40-50 years with Graves' hyperthyroidism. This CDR3 reads CASTPTSANTEAFF. As DNA, the CDR3 is TGTGCCAGCACCCCGACCAGCGCGAACACTGAAGCTTTCTTT.